The 31 T cell receptor beta chains presented below share a single source sample, sequenced in a study of blood T cells in healthy people across ages. For the second PCR, which ran for about 6 to 11 cycles, a sample-barcoded 5' primer and a J-beta primer mix were used. TCRdb called the 5' RACE reads again in MiXCR, with one record for every CDR3 protein. This table has some 560,000 distinct CDR3 sequences, roughly a quarter appearing once. The data also belong to a second study, concerning T cells of mothers and their children.

The material sequenced was blood. The receptors stem from a boy aged 2 to 10 in good health.

This sequence joins TRBV7-2 and TRBJ2-6, with 8 bases fitting TRBD1. V trimming: 1 base; J trimming: 12 bases; junction bases outside the gene matches: 5. Germline CDR1 reads SGHTA; CDR2 reads FQGNSA. CDR3 length equals 14 residues. The CDR3 nucleotides are TGTGCCAGCAGCTTAGACCAGGGGGCGGGCGTCCTGACTTTC. Its protein is CASSLDQGAGVLTF.

This clonotype turned up a few times. The J gene is TRBJ2-3, the V gene TRBV6-5; 8 nucleotides match TRBD2. The CDR3 covers 13 residues. The germline CDR1 and CDR2 sequences are MNHEY and SVGAGI. J was trimmed by 4 bases and V by 7 bases; bases with no gene match: 4. Here the CDR3 DNA reads TGTGCCAGCAAAGCGGGAGCGGCAGATACGCAGTATTTT. It is translated as CASKAGAADTQYF.

This clonotype was observed a handful of times. V usage is TRBV29-1 and J usage is TRBJ2-3; D is ambiguous. Trimming removed 4 bases from V and 0 bases from J, with 14 bases in between. The germline V gene has CDR1 SQVTM and CDR2 ANQGSEA. The CDR3 runs to 15 residues. The CDR3 is CSVGFGQASTDTQYF. CDR3 sequence (DNA): TGCAGCGTTGGATTCGGGCAGGCAAGCACAGATACGCAGTATTTT.

V and J are TRBV6-1 and TRBJ1-1; the D gene is possibly TRBD1 (5 bases). V lost 1 base to trimming and J lost 1 base, with 10 bases between them. CDR1 and CDR2 from the germline V gene are MNHNS and SASEGT. CDR3 length: 15 residues. The CDR3 here is CASSEVYGANTEAFF. The CDR3 nucleotides read TGTGCCAGCAGTGAAGTATACGGGGCGAACACTGAAGCTTTCTTT.

This clonotype was seen a few times. This rearrangement joins TRBV2 to TRBJ1-6; 7 positions match TRBD1. The CDR3 covers 15 residues. Per the germline V gene, CDR1 is SNHLY and CDR2 is FYNNEI. The J segment lost 6 bases and the V segment lost 1 base, leaving 3 bases of the junction unmatched. CDR3 region: CASSEGRQGNSPLHF. The CDR3 bases are TGTGCCAGCAGTGAAGGTAGACAGGGTAATTCACCCCTCCACTTT.

This clonotype was recorded a few times. The rearrangement joins TRBV20-1 to TRBJ1-4; 7 bases are a match to TRBD1. Trimming removed 0 bases from V and 6 bases from J; junction bases left unmatched: 10. From germline, CDR1 is DFQATT and CDR2 SNEGSKA (reference sequence). This CDR3 comprises 16 residues. CDR3 in amino acids: CSARDARQGQDEKLFF. The CDR3 bases are TGCAGTGCTAGAGACGCCCGACAGGGTCAGGATGAAAAACTGTTTTTT.

In the case of this clonotype: A much larger clone lies one base from this, so it may be a read error. The genes are TRBV6-5 and TRBJ1-4; no firm D call. CDR1 and CDR2 (germline): MNHEY, SVGAGI. Between the trimmed V and J ends, which lost 0 bases and 2 bases, there was a span of 7 bases. This CDR3 comprises 15 residues. The CDR3 coding sequence is TGTGCCAGCAGTTACTCAGCTTGGACTAATGAAAAACTGTTTTTT. Translating it yields CASSYSAWTNEKLFF.

A word on this clonotype: Its ends do not fully match the called genes, so a read error is possible. Written as DNA, the CDR3 is TGCAGTGCCAGAGTGGCCACAGAAGAGACCCAGTACTTC. Protein sequence: CSARVATEETQYF. The chain carries TRBV20-1 and TRBJ2-5; D not resolved. This CDR3 contains 13 residues. Per germline, CDR1 DFQATT and CDR2 SNEGSKA (reference sequence).

This clonotype was counted between two and nine times. The chain has TRBV20-1 and TRBJ2-7, with D tentatively TRBD1 (5 bases). Germline values: CDR1 DFQATT, CDR2 SNEGSKA (reference sequence). CDR3 length: 13 amino acids. Trimming removed 3 bases from V and 7 bases from J, with 16 bases in between. The CDR3: CSARSGAPREQYF. DNA of the CDR3: TGCAGTGCTAGGTCTGGGGCCCCTAGGGAGCAGTACTTC.

V is TRBV10-2 and J is TRBJ2-7; D unresolved. The CDR3 has 13 residues. V lost 2 bases and J lost 6, with 11 bases in between. Germline V gives CDR1 WSHSY, CDR2 SAAADI. CDR3 nucleotides: TGCGCCAGCAGTGAGGCCACAGTATCCGAGCAGTACTTC. Its protein product is CASSEATVSEQYF.

Only a few counts were recorded for this clonotype. Germline and junction disagree at one end, which may indicate a read error. The chain is built from TRBV5-1 and TRBJ1-6; D perhaps matches TRBD1 (6 bases). Looked up from germline, CDR1 is SGHRS and CDR2 is YFSETQ. CDR3 length: 14 residues. The CDR3 region has the DNA TGCGCCAGCAGCTTGGGACAGGTTAATTCACCCCTCCGCTTT. This sequence encodes CASSLGQVNSPLRF.

The chain links TRBV7-2 to TRBJ2-1, with TRBD2 matching over 11 bases. With V trimmed by 6 bases and J by 4 bases, 11 bases remained unmatched. This CDR3 contains 17 residues. Germline V gene data show CDR1 as SGHTA and CDR2 as FQGNSA. CDR3 nucleotides: TGTGCCAGCAGTCCCTCCAGACTAGCGGGAAGGTACAATGAGCAGTTCTTC. This codes for CASSPSRLAGRYNEQFF.

The rearrangement joins TRBV19 to TRBJ2-2; D is uncertain. V gave up 5 bases and J gave up 4 bases, with 8 bases separating them. The CDR3 is made up of 13 amino acids. Per the germline V gene, CDR1 is LNHDA and CDR2 is SQIVND (reference sequence). The DNA of the CDR3 is TGTGCCAGTAGTGCGAAGGCCACCGGGGAGCTGTTTTTT. This codes for CASSAKATGELFF.

The J gene is TRBJ2-1, the V gene TRBV5-1; D is unresolved. V gave up 5 bases and J gave up 5 bases, with 14 bases separating them. Germline CDR1 and CDR2: SGHRS and YFSETQ. This CDR3 comprises 14 residues. The CDR3 loop is CASRPLSFDNEQFF. CDR3 DNA: TGCGCCAGCAGGCCCCTCTCCTTCGACAATGAGCAGTTCTTC.

V usage is TRBV9 and J usage is TRBJ2-1, with 8 positions matching TRBD2. In germline, CDR1 is SGDLS, CDR2 YYNGEE. The CDR3 runs 16 residues. Trimming removed 0 bases from V and 5 bases from J; junction bases left unmatched: 7. The DNA for the CDR3 is TGTGCCAGCAGCGTAGCTCTTCTAGCGGGCGACAATGAGCAGTTCTTC. This gives the protein CASSVALLAGDNEQFF.

CDR3 nucleotides: TGCAGTGCTAGAGATGGGCAGGGTAACAATGAGCAGTTCTTC. This codes for CSARDGQGNNEQFF. This chain joins TRBV20-1 and TRBJ2-1, with D perhaps TRBD1 (5 bases). V shed 0 bases and J shed 5 bases, with 11 bases lying between them. The length of the CDR3 is 14 residues. Per the germline V gene, CDR1 is DFQATT and CDR2 is SNEGSKA (reference sequence).

CDR3 sequence: CASSSPNLFGEQYF. CDR3 sequence (DNA): TGTGCCAGCAGCTCTCCTAACCTTTTTGGCGAGCAGTACTTC. V usage is TRBV7-9 and J usage is TRBJ2-5; D unclear. TRBJ2-7 matches the DNA end more closely, so the J call is doubtful. This CDR3 region has 14 residues. CDR1 is SEHNR and CDR2 is FQNEAQ in the germline V gene (reference sequence).

The chain recombines TRBV7-9 with TRBJ1-3; the D is unclear. Germline V gene sequence: CDR1 SEHNR, CDR2 FQNEAQ (reference sequence). The ends were cut back, 0 bases at V and 2 bases at J, with 8 bases in the middle. The CDR3 is made up of 15 amino acids. The CDR3 DNA is TGTGCCAGCAGCTTAGCTTGGGAACCTGGAAACACCATATATTTT. This codes for CASSLAWEPGNTIYF.

The sample holds a few counts of this clonotype. A junction end diverges from the germline sequence, so it may reflect a read error. The rearrangement joins TRBV6-2 or TRBV6-3 to TRBJ2-5, with 7 bases that match TRBD2. This CDR3 contains 13 residues. Per the germline V gene, CDR1 is MNHEY and CDR2 is SVGEGT. This CDR3 reads CTSSMTGTKTQYF. CDR3 bases: TGTACCAGCAGTATGACCGGGACTAAGACCCAGTACTTC.

The V and J genes are TRBV4-2 and TRBJ2-5; 9 bases align to TRBD2. Judging by the DNA end, TRBJ2-7 fits better; the J call may be wrong. The CDR3 loop spans 16 amino acids. Germline V CDR1 and CDR2: LGHNA, YNFKEQ. The CDR3 is CASSQEAELAGYEQYF. The CDR3, as DNA: TGTGCCAGCAGCCAAGAGGCGGAACTAGCGGGCTACGAGCAGTACTTC.

This sequence joins TRBV4-3 and TRBJ2-7, with 9 bases aligning to TRBD1. From germline, CDR1 is LGHNA and CDR2 YSLEER. The ends lost 3 bases at V and 2 bases at J; junction bases unmatched: 8. This CDR3 contains 16 residues. CDR3: CASSQGPRQGAYEQYF. In DNA form, the CDR3 reads TGCGCCAGCAGCCAGGGTCCGCGACAGGGGGCCTACGAGCAGTACTTC.

The chain uses TRBV7-6 and TRBJ2-5, with 8 bases fitting TRBD1. With V trimmed by 4 bases and J by 3 bases, 4 bases remained unmatched. This CDR3 contains 14 residues. Per germline, CDR1 SGHVS and CDR2 FNYEAQ. The CDR3 spells CASSSRTGKETQYF. CDR3 coding DNA: TGTGCCAGCAGCTCGCGGACAGGGAAAGAGACCCAGTACTTC.

The chain carries TRBV13 and TRBJ2-7; 7 bases match TRBD2. CDR1 is PRHDT, CDR2 FYEKMQ, per germline (reference sequence). V gave up 3 bases and J gave up 1 base; unmatched junction bases: 9. The CDR3 sequence is 16 residues long. The CDR3 bases are TGTGCCAGCAGCTTGGCCGGACTAGGGGTTTCCTACGAGCAGTACTTC. Its protein product is CASSLAGLGVSYEQYF.

This clonotype was seen a handful of times. The V and J genes are TRBV12-3 or TRBV12-4 and TRBJ2-1; 10 positions match TRBD2. After removal of 6 bases from V and 8 bases from J, the junction contained 7 bases not matched to a gene. This CDR3 comprises 14 residues. The CDR3 DNA reads as TGTGCCAGCAGCCTAGCGGGAGATTTGTATGAGCAGTTCTTC. Its protein is CASSLAGDLYEQFF.

This clonotype was found many times. The chain employs TRBV12-3 or TRBV12-4 and TRBJ1-4, with a possible D match to TRBD1 (6 bases). CDR3 length: 15 amino acids. V was shortened by 4 bases and J by 8 bases, with 17 bases between the two germline ends. CDR3 DNA sequence: TGTGCCAGCAGTTCCCAAACAGGGAGAGAAGAAAAACTGTTTTTT. It translates to CASSSQTGREEKLFF.

This clonotype showed up just a few times. The chain couples TRBV6-1 to TRBJ1-2, with D unclear. The CDR3 loop spans 12 amino acids. Germline V gene sequence: CDR1 MNHNS, CDR2 SASEGT. V was pared by 11 bases and J by 4 bases, with 14 bases between. The DNA of the CDR3 is TGTGCCGTGATCCTGTTTTCCTATGGCTACACCTTC. Translated: CAVILFSYGYTF.

This clonotype was counted a few times. The chain combines TRBV29-1 with TRBJ2-1; D not resolved. The germline CDR1 and CDR2 sequences are SQVTM and ANQGSEA. This CDR3 is built from 13 residues. Trimming left V 3 bases short and J 0 bases short, with 6 bases between. DNA for the CDR3: TGCAGCGTTGATTCGGGCTCCTACAATGAGCAGTTCTTC. It encodes CSVDSGSYNEQFF.

The chain employs TRBV24-1 and TRBJ1-6; D is possibly TRBD1 (5 bases). The CDR3 consists of 13 residues. V lost 5 bases and J 14 bases, leaving 15 bases between the germline ends. Germline lookup yields CDR1 KGHDR and CDR2 SFDVKD. For the CDR3, the DNA is TGTGCCACCAGTGTGGAGGGCGGAGGGGCCCTCCACTTT. Translation: CATSVEGGGALHF.

This clonotype was counted only a few times. The V and J genes are TRBV12-3 or TRBV12-4 and TRBJ1-1; no definite D call. The V end was cut by 5 bases, the J end by 4 bases, with 11 bases between. The CDR3 is 13 residues long. The CDR3 sequence: CASSAGPGTEAFF. The CDR3 DNA is TGTGCCAGCAGTGCCGGACCTGGCACTGAAGCTTTCTTT.

V and J are TRBV9 and TRBJ2-3; perhaps TRBD1 as D (6 bases). Germline-derived CDR1 and CDR2 are SGDLS and YYNGEE. The CDR3 contains 14 residues. The ends were cut back, 3 bases at V and 2 bases at J, with 10 bases in the middle. The CDR3 DNA follows: TGTGCCAGCAGCGCAGGGGAATACACAGATACGCAGTATTTT. It translates to CASSAGEYTDTQYF.

The chain is built from TRBV27 and TRBJ2-1; 7 bases agree with TRBD1. This CDR3 contains 14 residues. CDR1 and CDR2 (germline): MNHEY, SMNVEV (reference sequence). Unmatched junction bases numbered 7, after V lost 1 base and J lost 10 bases. The DNA for the CDR3 is TGTGCCAGCAGTTTATTTCCCAGGGGGTACGAGCAGTTCTTC. As protein: CASSLFPRGYEQFF.